The 14 T cell receptor beta chains in this list originate from one sample, sequenced in a study of CD8 T cells in Susac syndrome. With random hexamers, reverse transcription was performed on about 0.45 to 1 ug of RNA. TCRdb re-analysed the immunoSEQ multiplex PCR reads in MiXCR, keeping a single row per CDR3 protein. In the table there are under 200,000 distinct CDR3 sequences, around 90% of which are singletons. Sequencing was performed on CD4+ T cells from PBMCs. The receptors stem from a human donor with Susac syndrome.

The genes are TRBV20-1 and TRBJ2-7, with 8 positions matching TRBD1. J lost 3 bases, V lost 1 base, and 5 bases had no gene match. The CDR3 consists of 14 residues. CDR1 and CDR2 (germline): DFQATT, SNEGSKA (reference sequence). CDR3 DNA: TGCAGTGCTAGAGCCGGGACAGGATTCTACGAGCAGTACTTC. Protein product: CSARAGTGFYEQYF.

The chain uses TRBV21-1 and TRBJ2-2; TRBD2, as called in the table, went unchecked against the DNA. TRBV21-1 is recorded as a pseudogene. The CDR3 sequence is 15 residues long. The CDR3 spells CASIKGDSNTGELFF. The CDR3 DNA reads TGTGCCAGTATCAAGGGAGACTCGAACACCGGGGAGCTGTTTTTT.

The chain links TRBV11-2 to TRBJ2-4, with D unresolved. V was trimmed by 1 base and J by 6 bases, leaving 13 bases between them. The germline V gene has CDR1 SGHAT and CDR2 FQNNGV. This CDR3 is built from 15 residues. The CDR3 loop reads CASSLGTFSRNIQYF. The CDR3 region has the DNA TGTGCCAGCAGCTTAGGGACCTTCAGTAGAAACATTCAGTACTTC. Combining the CDR3 with reference TRBV11-2 and TRBJ2-4 gives the whole variable domain EAGVAQSPRYKIIEKRQSVAFWCNPISGHATLYWYQQILGQGPKLLIQFQNNGVVDDSQLPKDRFSAERLKGVDSTLKIQPAKLEDSAVYLCASSLGTFSRNIQYFGAGTRLSVL.

A single count supports this clonotype. The V and J genes are TRBV6-1 and TRBJ1-5; TRBD1 aligns across 9 bases. The trim removed 5 bases at V and 0 bases at J, leaving 11 bases unmatched. CDR1 MNHNS and CDR2 SASEGT come from the germline V gene. The CDR3 length is 18 residues. CDR3 sequence: CASSTGQGIPYSNQPQHF. The CDR3 bases are TGTGCCAGCAGTACCGGACAGGGGATCCCATATAGCAATCAGCCCCAGCATTTT.

The chain employs TRBV7-9 and TRBJ1-2; no reliable D call. The germline V gene has CDR1 SEHNR and CDR2 FQNEAQ (reference sequence). This CDR3 has 14 amino acids. V lost 1 base and J lost 4, with 10 bases in between. The CDR3 protein is CASSLDSTSYGYTF. CDR3 coding DNA: TGTGCCAGCAGCTTAGACAGTACCTCCTATGGCTACACCTTC.

The chain links TRBV29-1 to TRBJ2-1; 7 bases line up with TRBD2. Germline V lookup: CDR1 SQVTM, CDR2 ANQGSEA. This CDR3 region has 14 residues. J gave up 4 bases and V 6 bases, and 9 bases lay outside the gene matches. CDR3 nucleotide sequence: TGCAGCGTGCGCCGGGGGGACTTTTACAATGAGCAGTTCTTC. Amino acid sequence: CSVRRGDFYNEQFF.

The genes are TRBV7-9 and TRBJ2-5; D gene ambiguous. Germline CDR1 and CDR2: SEHNR and FQNEAQ (reference sequence). CDR3 length: 13 residues. V was cut by 5 bases and J by 2 bases, with 9 bases left in between. Written as DNA, the CDR3 is TGTGCCAGCAGCCCACAACCTCAAGAGACCCAGTACTTC. It is translated as CASSPQPQETQYF. The full variable domain, its missing parts supplied by reference TRBV7-9 and TRBJ2-5, is DTGVSQNPRHKITKRGQNVTFRCDPISEHNRLYWYRQTLGQGPEFLTYFQNEAQLEKSRLLSDRFSAERPKGSFSTLEIQRTEQGDSAMYLCASSPQPQETQYFGPGTRLLVL.

V is TRBV20-1 and J is TRBJ2-7; 9 bases are a match to TRBD1. Trimming took 6 bases from V and 0 from J; bases not matched to a gene: 9. This CDR3 region has 15 residues. Looked up from germline, CDR1 is DFQATT and CDR2 is SNEGSKA (reference sequence). The CDR3 protein is CSASGTGTSSYEQYF. The DNA for the CDR3 is TGCAGTGCCTCAGGGACAGGGACCAGCTCCTACGAGCAGTACTTC.

The chain couples TRBV11-1 to TRBJ2-7; 10 nucleotides line up with TRBD1. V lost 5 bases and J lost 4; bases outside the gene matches: 8. Germline V gene sequence: CDR1 SGHAT, CDR2 FQDESV (reference sequence). There are 15 residues in the CDR3. DNA of the CDR3: TGTGCCAGCAGCCCGCGGGACAGGGGATTATACGAGCAGTACTTC. Residues: CASSPRDRGLYEQYF.

The chain carries TRBV3-1 and TRBJ2-5; a possible D gene is TRBD1 (7 bases). The V gene's germline CDR1 is LGHDT and CDR2 YNNKEL (reference sequence). Trimming took off 4 bases at V and 4 bases at J, with 13 bases between the two ends. The CDR3 is 14 residues long. CDR3 sequence reads: CASSPRGAGETQYF. The CDR3 DNA reads TGTGCCAGCAGCCCCAGGGGGGCGGGAGAGACCCAGTACTTC.

This clonotype appeared a single time. The chain is built from TRBV4-2 and TRBJ1-1; D remains ambiguous. Germline CDR1 is LGHNA and CDR2 is YNFKEQ. V lost 4 bases, J lost 11 bases, and 14 bases lay in between. The CDR3 consists of 12 residues. CDR3 sequence reads: CASSPGLRSAFF. The CDR3 bases are TGTGCCAGCAGCCCTGGACTCCGCTCGGCTTTCTTT.

This sequence joins TRBV5-1 and TRBJ2-1; D might be TRBD1 (6 bases). Germline V gives CDR1 SGHRS, CDR2 YFSETQ. This CDR3 is built from 13 residues. The V gene lost 0 bases and the J gene lost 7 bases, with 8 bases spanning the gap. Written as DNA, the CDR3 is TGCGCCAGCAGCTTGGCACAGGGAAATGAGCAGTTCTTC. Its translation: CASSLAQGNEQFF.

The chain carries TRBV19 and TRBJ1-1, with D maybe TRBD1 (6 bases). Germline CDR1 reads LNHDA; CDR2 reads SQIVND (reference sequence). V shed 6 bases and J shed 5 bases, with 16 bases lying between them. This CDR3 spans 14 amino acids. CDR3 region: CASRSGASRTEAFF. The CDR3 nucleotides are TGTGCCAGTAGATCAGGGGCCTCAAGGACTGAAGCTTTCTTT.

This chain's CDR3 is CACATGGNEKLFF. The CDR3 DNA reads as TGTGCCTGCGCGACAGGGGGTAATGAAAAACTGTTTTTT. V and J are TRBV30 and TRBJ1-4; 9 bases align to TRBD1. The CDR3 sequence is 13 residues long. Germline V gene lookup returns CDR1 GTSNPN and CDR2 SVGIG (reference sequence). The V and J ends lost 6 bases and 4 bases, in that order; junction bases with no gene match: 3.